This record looks at one T cell receptor (beta chain) sequence and its context. The source of the sample is a study of blood T cell repertoires in COVID-19. Study-level information: The origin of the acute and convalescent COVID-19 samples was the United States, Italy and Spain. Sources were T cells, B-cell-depleted T cells, or PBMCs; the material itself was cDNA or gDNA.

Per the original data handling: Estimated nucleated cell counts came from reference gene primer amplification. Some clones are missing from TCRdb's copy, which holds only in-frame ones; the method was immunoSEQ multiplex PCR. V and J calls and clone size are as listed in that table; D and trimming were resolved from the DNA. The sample carries about 220,000 clones, 70% to 90% recorded once. Germline values: CDR1 SNHLY, CDR2 FYNNEI. This CDR3 comprises 13 residues. V gave up 7 bases and J gave up 1 base, with 10 bases separating them. The gene calls are TRBV2 and TRBJ1-2; no clear D. Sequenced: peripheral blood. The source of this sequence is a human donor in a cohort sampled during active COVID-19. As DNA, the CDR3 is TGTGCCAGCATCAGTTTCTTTAACTATGGCTACACCTTC. Amino acids: CASISFFNYGYTF.